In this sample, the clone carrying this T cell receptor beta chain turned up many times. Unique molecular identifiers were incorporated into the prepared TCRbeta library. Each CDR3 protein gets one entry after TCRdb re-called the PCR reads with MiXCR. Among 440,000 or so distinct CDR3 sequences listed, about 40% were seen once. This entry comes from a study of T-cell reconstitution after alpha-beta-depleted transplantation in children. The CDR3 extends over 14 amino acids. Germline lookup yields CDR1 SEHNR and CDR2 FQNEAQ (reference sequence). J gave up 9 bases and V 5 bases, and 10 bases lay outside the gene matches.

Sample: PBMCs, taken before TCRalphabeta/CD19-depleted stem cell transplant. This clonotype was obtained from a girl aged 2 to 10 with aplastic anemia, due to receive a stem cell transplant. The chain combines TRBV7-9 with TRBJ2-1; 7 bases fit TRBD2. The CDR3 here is CASSPGAGETEQFF. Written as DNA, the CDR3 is TGTGCCAGCAGCCCCGGCGCGGGAGAAACTGAGCAGTTCTTC.